This entry is about one TCR beta chain. Its antigen is not identified. From germline, CDR1 is SGDLS and CDR2 YYNGEE. The V and J ends lost 4 bases and 1 base, in that order; junction bases with no gene match: 6. The CDR3 has 16 residues. The data were taken from a study of T cell responses to AZD1222 COVID-19 vaccine. Study observations and caveats: Spike-wide coverage was observed for vaccine-associated CD4 TCRs, with dominant responses at 160-218 and 743-854.

Method: immunoSEQ multiplex PCR; TCRdb's copy keeps in-frame clones and lacks some. The sample has over 85,000 clones; around 90% are singletons. Second-dose groups at about 4 or about 12 weeks were pooled. The rearrangement joins TRBV9 to TRBJ2-1; TRBD1 agrees at 9 bases. The specimen was peripheral blood, collected 28 days after the second AZD1222 dose. This sequence was found in an adult who received the AZD1222 COVID-19 vaccine. The CDR3 DNA follows: TGTGCCAGCAGCCCTAGAGGGACAGGGTCCTACAATGAGCAGTTCTTC. Protein sequence: CASSPRGTGSYNEQFF. Full variable domain (missing parts from reference TRBV9 and TRBJ2-1): DSGVTQTPKHLITATGQRVTLRCSPRSGDLSVYWYQQSLDQGLQFLIQYYNGEERAKGNILERFSAQQFPDLHSELNLSSLELGDSALYFCASSPRGTGSYNEQFFGPGTRLTVL.